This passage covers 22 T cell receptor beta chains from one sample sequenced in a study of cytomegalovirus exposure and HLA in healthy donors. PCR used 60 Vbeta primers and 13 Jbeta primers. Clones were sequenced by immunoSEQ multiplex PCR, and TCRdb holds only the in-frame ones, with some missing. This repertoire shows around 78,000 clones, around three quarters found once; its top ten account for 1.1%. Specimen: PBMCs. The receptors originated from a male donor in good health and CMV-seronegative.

Here the CDR3 DNA reads TGTGCCAGCAGCTTCCTCGGGACAGCCTATGGCTACACCTTC. Amino acid sequence: CASSFLGTAYGYTF. V and J are TRBV5-6 and TRBJ1-2; 7 positions match TRBD1. Germline assignment: CDR1 SGHDT and CDR2 YYEEEE. The ends lost 2 bases at V and 4 bases at J; junction bases unmatched: 5. The CDR3 runs 14 residues.

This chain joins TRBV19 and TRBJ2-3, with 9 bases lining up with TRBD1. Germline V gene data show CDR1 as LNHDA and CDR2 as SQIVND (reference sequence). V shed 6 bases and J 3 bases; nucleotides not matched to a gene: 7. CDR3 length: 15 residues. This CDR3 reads CASSSPGQGTDTQYF. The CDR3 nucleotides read TGTGCCAGTAGCAGCCCGGGACAGGGAACAGATACGCAGTATTTT.

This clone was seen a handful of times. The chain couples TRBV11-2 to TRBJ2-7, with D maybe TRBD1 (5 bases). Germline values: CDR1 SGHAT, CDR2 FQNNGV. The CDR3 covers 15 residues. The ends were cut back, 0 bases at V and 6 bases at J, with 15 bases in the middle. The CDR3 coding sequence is TGTGCCAGCAGCTTAGACGCAGGGCCGTTCAGCGAGCAGTACTTC. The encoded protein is CASSLDAGPFSEQYF.

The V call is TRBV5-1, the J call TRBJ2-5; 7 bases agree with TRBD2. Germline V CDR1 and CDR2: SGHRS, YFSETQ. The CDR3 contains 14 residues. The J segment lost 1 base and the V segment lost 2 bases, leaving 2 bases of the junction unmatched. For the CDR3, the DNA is TGCGCCAGCAGCTTATCGGGGGGCCAAGAGACCCAGTACTTC. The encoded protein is CASSLSGGQETQYF.

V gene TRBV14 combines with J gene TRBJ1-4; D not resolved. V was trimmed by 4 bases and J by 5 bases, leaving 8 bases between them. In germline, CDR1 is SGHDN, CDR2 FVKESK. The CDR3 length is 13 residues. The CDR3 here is CASSRTGNEKLFF. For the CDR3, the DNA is TGTGCCAGCAGCCGAACGGGAAATGAAAAACTGTTTTTT. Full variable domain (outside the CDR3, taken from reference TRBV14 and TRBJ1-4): EAGVTQFPSHSVIEKGQTVTLRCDPISGHDNLYWYRRVMGKEIKFLLHFVKESKQDESGMPNNRFLAERTGGTYSTLKVQPAELEDSGVYFCASSRTGNEKLFFGSGTQLSVL.

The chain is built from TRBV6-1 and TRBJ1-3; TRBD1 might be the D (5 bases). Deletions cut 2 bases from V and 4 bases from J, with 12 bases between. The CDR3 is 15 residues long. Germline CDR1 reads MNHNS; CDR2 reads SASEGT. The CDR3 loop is CASSEQGGPGNTIYF. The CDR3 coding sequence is TGTGCCAGCAGTGAACAGGGTGGGCCGGGAAACACCATATATTTT.

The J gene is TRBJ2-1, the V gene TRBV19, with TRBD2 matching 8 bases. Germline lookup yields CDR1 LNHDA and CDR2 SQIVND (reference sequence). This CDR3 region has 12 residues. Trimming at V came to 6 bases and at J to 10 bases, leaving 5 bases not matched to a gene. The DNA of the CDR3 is TGTGCCAGTAGCGGACTAGCTGGCGAGCAGTTCTTC. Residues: CASSGLAGEQFF.

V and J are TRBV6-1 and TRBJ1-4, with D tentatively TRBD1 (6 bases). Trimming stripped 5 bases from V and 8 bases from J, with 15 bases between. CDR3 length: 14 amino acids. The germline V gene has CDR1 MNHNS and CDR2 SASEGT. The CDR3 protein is CASSMIQGGEKLFF. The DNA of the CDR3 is TGTGCCAGCAGTATGATACAGGGTGGAGAAAAACTGTTTTTT.

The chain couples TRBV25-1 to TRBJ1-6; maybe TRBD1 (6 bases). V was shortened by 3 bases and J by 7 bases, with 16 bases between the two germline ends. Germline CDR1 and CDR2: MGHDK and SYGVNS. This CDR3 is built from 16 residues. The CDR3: CASSDVQGPGNSPLHF. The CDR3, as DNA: TGTGCCAGCAGTGATGTGCAGGGGCCTGGAAATTCACCCCTCCACTTT.

CDR3 sequence: CASRATGEEETQYF. The CDR3, as DNA: TGTGCCAGCAGGGCGACAGGGGAAGAGGAGACCCAGTACTTC. This rearrangement joins TRBV27 to TRBJ2-5; TRBD1 matches 8 bases. Germline V gene sequence: CDR1 MNHEY, CDR2 SMNVEV (reference sequence). CDR3 length: 14 amino acids. The junction had 8 bases not matched to a gene; V was cut back by 6 bases and J by 5 bases.

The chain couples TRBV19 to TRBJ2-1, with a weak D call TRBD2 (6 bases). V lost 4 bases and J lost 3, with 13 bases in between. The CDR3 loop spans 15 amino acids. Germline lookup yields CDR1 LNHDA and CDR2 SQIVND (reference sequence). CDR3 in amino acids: CASSNGRLDYNEQFF. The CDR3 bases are TGTGCCAGTAGTAACGGGAGATTGGACTACAATGAGCAGTTCTTC. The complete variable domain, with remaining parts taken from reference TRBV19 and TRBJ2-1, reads DGGITQSPKYLFRKEGQNVTLSCEQNLNHDAMYWYRQDPGQGLRLIYYSQIVNDFQKGDIAEGYSVSREKKESFPLTVTSAQKNPTAFYLCASSNGRLDYNEQFFGPGTRLTVL.

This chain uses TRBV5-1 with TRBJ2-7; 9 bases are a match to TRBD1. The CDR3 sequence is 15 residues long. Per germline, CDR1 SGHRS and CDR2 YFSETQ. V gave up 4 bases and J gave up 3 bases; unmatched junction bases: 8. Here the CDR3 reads CASSTGTGNFYEQYF. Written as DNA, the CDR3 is TGCGCCAGCAGCACCGGGACAGGGAACTTCTACGAGCAGTACTTC.

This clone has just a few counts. The CDR3 reads CASSPPGGYGYTF. CDR3 DNA: TGTGCCAGCTCACCTCCGGGGGGCTATGGCTACACCTTC. The V gene is TRBV18, the J gene TRBJ1-2, with D tentatively TRBD1 (5 bases). The CDR3 totals 13 residues. V lost 3 bases and J lost 4, with 9 bases in between. Germline V gene lookup returns CDR1 KGHSH and CDR2 LQKENI.

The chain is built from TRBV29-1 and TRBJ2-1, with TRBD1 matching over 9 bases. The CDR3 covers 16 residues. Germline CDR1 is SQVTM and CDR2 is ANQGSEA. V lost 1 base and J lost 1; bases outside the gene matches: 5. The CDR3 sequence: CSVEVPGTGSYNEQFF. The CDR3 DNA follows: TGCAGCGTTGAAGTCCCGGGGACAGGGTCCTACAATGAGCAGTTCTTC.

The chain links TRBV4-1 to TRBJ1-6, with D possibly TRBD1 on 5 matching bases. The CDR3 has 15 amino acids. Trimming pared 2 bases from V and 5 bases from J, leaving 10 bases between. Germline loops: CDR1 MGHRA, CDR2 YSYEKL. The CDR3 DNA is TGCGCCAGCAGCCAAAGGACACCGGATAATTCACCCCTCCACTTT. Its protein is CASSQRTPDNSPLHF.

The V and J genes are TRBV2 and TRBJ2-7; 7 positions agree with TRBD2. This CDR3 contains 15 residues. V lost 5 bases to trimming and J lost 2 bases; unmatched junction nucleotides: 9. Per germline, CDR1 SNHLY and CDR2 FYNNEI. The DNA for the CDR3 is TGTGCCAGCAGTCTGGGCCTAGCGGCTACCTACGAGCAGTACTTC. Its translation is CASSLGLAATYEQYF. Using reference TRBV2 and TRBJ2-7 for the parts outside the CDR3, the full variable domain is EPEVTQTPSHQVTQMGQEVILRCVPISNHLYFYWYRQILGQKVEFLVSFYNNEISEKSEIFDDQFSVERPDGSNFTLKIRSTKLEDSAMYFCASSLGLAATYEQYFGPGTRLTVT.

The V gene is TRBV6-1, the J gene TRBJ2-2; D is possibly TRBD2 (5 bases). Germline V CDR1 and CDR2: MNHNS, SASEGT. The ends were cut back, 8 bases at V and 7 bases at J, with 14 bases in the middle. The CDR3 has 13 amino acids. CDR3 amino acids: CASVRAPGGELFF. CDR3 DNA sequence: TGTGCCAGCGTGCGGGCCCCTGGCGGGGAGCTGTTTTTT.

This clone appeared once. This chain's CDR3 is CASSPRGSGQDGYTF. DNA of the CDR3: TGTGCCAGCAGTCCCCGGGGGTCGGGACAGGACGGCTACACCTTC. The V and J genes are TRBV6-5 and TRBJ1-2; 8 bases match TRBD1. The CDR3 has 15 amino acids. V gave up 5 bases and J gave up 8 bases; unmatched junction bases: 13. In germline, CDR1 is MNHEY, CDR2 SVGAGI.

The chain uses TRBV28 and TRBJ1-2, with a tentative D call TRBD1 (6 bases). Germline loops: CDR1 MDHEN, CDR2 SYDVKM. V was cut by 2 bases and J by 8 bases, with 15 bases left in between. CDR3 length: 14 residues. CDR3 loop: CASSLGGGGGGYTF. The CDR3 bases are TGTGCCAGCAGTTTAGGTGGAGGGGGGGGAGGCTACACCTTC.

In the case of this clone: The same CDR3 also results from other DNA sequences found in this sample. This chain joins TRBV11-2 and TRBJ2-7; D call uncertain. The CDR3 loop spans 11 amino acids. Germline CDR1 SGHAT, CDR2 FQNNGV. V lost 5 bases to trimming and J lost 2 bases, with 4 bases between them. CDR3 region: CASSPAYEQYF. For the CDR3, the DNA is TGTGCCAGCAGCCCCGCCTACGAGCAGTACTTC.

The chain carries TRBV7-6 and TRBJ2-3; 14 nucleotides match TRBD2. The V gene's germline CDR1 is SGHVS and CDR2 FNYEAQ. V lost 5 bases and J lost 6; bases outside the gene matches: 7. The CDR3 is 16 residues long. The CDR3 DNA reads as TGTGCCAGCAGCACGGGACTAGCGGGGGTCTCCGATACGCAGTATTTT. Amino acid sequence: CASSTGLAGVSDTQYF. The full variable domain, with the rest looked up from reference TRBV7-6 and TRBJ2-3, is GAGVSQSPRYKVTKRGQDVALRCDPISGHVSLYWYRQALGQGPEFLTYFNYEAQQDKSGLPNDRFSAERPEGSISTLTIQRTEQRDSAMYRCASSTGLAGVSDTQYFGPGTRLTVL.

CDR3 region: CASSPLLAGGKDTQYF. The CDR3 nucleotides are TGTGCCAGCTCACCACTTCTAGCGGGGGGGAAGGATACGCAGTATTTT. The gene calls are TRBV18 and TRBJ2-3; 12 bases agree with TRBD2. V was clipped by 1 base and J by 6 bases; unmatched bases: 5. The CDR3 is made up of 16 amino acids. Germline CDR1 and CDR2: KGHSH and LQKENI.